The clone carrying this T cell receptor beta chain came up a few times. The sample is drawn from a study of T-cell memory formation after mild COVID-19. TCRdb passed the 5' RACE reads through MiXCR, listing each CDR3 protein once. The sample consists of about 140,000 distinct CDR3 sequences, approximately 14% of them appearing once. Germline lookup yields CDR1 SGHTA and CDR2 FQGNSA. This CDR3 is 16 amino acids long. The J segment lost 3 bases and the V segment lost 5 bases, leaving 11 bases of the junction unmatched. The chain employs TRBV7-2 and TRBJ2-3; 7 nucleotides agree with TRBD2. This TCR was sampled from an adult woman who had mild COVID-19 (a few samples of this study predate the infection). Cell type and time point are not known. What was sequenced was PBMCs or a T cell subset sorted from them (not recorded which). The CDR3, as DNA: TGTGCCAGCAGCCAAGGACTAGTTAGATTTACAGATACGCAGTATTTT. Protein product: CASSQGLVRFTDTQYF.